Presented here are 21 T cell receptor beta chains from one specimen sequenced in a study of type 1 regulatory T cells. TCRdb reanalysed the reads using MiXCR and keeps one entry per CDR3 protein. The repertoire consists of over 90,000 distinct CDR3 sequences, with 31% occurring once and the leading ten covering roughly 2.4%. The sequenced material came from CD4+ T cells, either the whole sample or a sorted fraction (not recorded which). The receptors were sampled from a human donor in good health.

This clonotype appeared a few times. The V call is TRBV7-2, the J call TRBJ2-7; the D gene is possibly TRBD2 (5 bases). Germline V lookup: CDR1 SGHTA, CDR2 FQGNSA. This CDR3 comprises 15 residues. Trimming took off 1 base at V and 0 bases at J, with 10 bases between the two ends. The CDR3 loop reads CASSLGSSLSYEQYF. The CDR3 DNA reads TGTGCCAGCAGCTTAGGGTCTAGCCTCTCCTACGAGCAGTACTTC.

The CDR3, as DNA: TGTGCCAGCAGCTTGAATCGGGGGATAACGACCGGGGAGCTGTTTTTT. This gives the protein CASSLNRGITTGELFF. V gene TRBV5-6 combines with J gene TRBJ2-2; D is perhaps TRBD2 (6 bases). In germline, CDR1 is SGHDT, CDR2 YYEEEE. The ends were cut back, 1 base at V and 5 bases at J, with 15 bases in the middle. This CDR3 contains 16 residues.

The V and J genes are TRBV4-3 and TRBJ1-3; TRBD1 might be the D (5 bases). This CDR3 comprises 15 residues. V lost 1 base and J lost 1, with 8 bases in between. CDR1 LGHNA and CDR2 YSLEER come from the germline V gene. CDR3 DNA: TGCGCCAGCAGCCAAGCGGGGGGGTCTGGAAACACCATATATTTT. It yields the protein CASSQAGGSGNTIYF.

This clonotype was observed a few times. The rearrangement links TRBV27 to TRBJ1-1; 9 nucleotides line up with TRBD1. Unmatched junction bases numbered 5, after V lost 9 bases and J lost 0 bases. Looked up from germline, CDR1 is MNHEY and CDR2 is SMNVEV (reference sequence). The CDR3 sequence is 14 residues long. The CDR3 loop is CARQGAGVNTEAFF. In DNA form, the CDR3 reads TGTGCCAGACAGGGGGCCGGTGTGAACACTGAAGCTTTCTTT.

The CDR3, as DNA: TGCGCCAGCAGCAGGACTAGCGGAGCCTACAATGAGCAGTTCTTC. This sequence encodes CASSRTSGAYNEQFF. The rearrangement joins TRBV5-1 to TRBJ2-1; TRBD2 agrees at 10 bases. The V segment lost 4 bases and the J segment 2 bases; nucleotides outside the gene matches: 3. Germline loops: CDR1 SGHRS, CDR2 YFSETQ. The CDR3 length is 15 residues.

This sequence joins TRBV5-1 and TRBJ2-2; 8 nucleotides align to TRBD1. Germline V gene sequence: CDR1 SGHRS, CDR2 YFSETQ. Germline trimming cut 7 bases from V and 4 bases from J; bases unmatched to any gene: 12. There are 16 residues in the CDR3. CDR3 DNA sequence: TGCGCCAGCCGGACGGACAGGGCTGGGGGCACCGGGGAGCTGTTTTTT. Protein: CASRTDRAGGTGELFF.

The gene calls are TRBV20-1 and TRBJ2-1; TRBD2 matches 8 bases. The CDR3 loop spans 14 amino acids. Per germline, CDR1 DFQATT and CDR2 SNEGSKA (reference sequence). Losses at the gene ends were 4 bases for V and 7 bases for J; bases not matched to a gene: 9. CDR3 in DNA: TGCAGTGCTATCGCCGGGACTAGTAGGAATGAGCAGTTCTTC. Amino acid sequence: CSAIAGTSRNEQFF.

The chain joins TRBV30 to TRBJ2-4; TRBD1 matches 7 bases. The CDR3 sequence is 14 residues long. Per the germline V gene, CDR1 is GTSNPN and CDR2 is SVGIG (reference sequence). J lost 8 bases, V lost 0 bases, and 7 bases had no gene match. CDR3 in DNA: TGTGCCTGGAGTGTTACAGGGGTGGGGTACATTCAGTACTTC. Protein: CAWSVTGVGYIQYF.

This clonotype came up a few times. The V gene is TRBV6-5, the J gene TRBJ2-7, with a weak D call TRBD1 (5 bases). Between the trimmed V and J ends, which lost 2 bases and 4 bases, there was a span of 12 bases. The V gene's germline CDR1 is MNHEY and CDR2 SVGAGI. This CDR3 is built from 14 residues. The CDR3 sequence is CASSYGAAAYEQYF. CDR3 in DNA: TGTGCCAGCAGTTACGGGGCGGCAGCATACGAGCAGTACTTC.

The chain combines TRBV5-4 with TRBJ2-3, with D possibly TRBD1 on 5 matching bases. Trimming shortened V by 4 bases and J by 6 bases, and 18 bases separated the two germline ends. Germline lookup yields CDR1 SGHNT and CDR2 YYREEE (reference sequence). There are 15 residues in the CDR3. The DNA for the CDR3 is TGTGCCAGCAGCCTGCAGGGCGGCATTTCGGATACGCAGTATTTT. Translating it yields CASSLQGGISDTQYF.

A few counts support this clonotype. CDR3 loop: CASSQAYPGPGAEAFF. For the CDR3, the DNA is TGTGCCAGCAGCCAAGCTTACCCTGGGCCTGGCGCTGAAGCTTTCTTT. The genes are TRBV3-1 and TRBJ1-1; D unresolved. V was pared by 1 base and J by 6 bases, with 18 bases between. Germline V gene lookup returns CDR1 LGHDT and CDR2 YNNKEL (reference sequence). The CDR3 has 16 residues.

The gene calls are TRBV2 and TRBJ2-7; the D gene could be TRBD1 or TRBD2 (5 bases each). Per the germline V gene, CDR1 is SNHLY and CDR2 is FYNNEI. The CDR3 spans 15 residues. V dropped 9 bases and J dropped 3 bases, with 21 bases sitting between them. This chain's CDR3 is CASDSGKTLGYEQYF. In DNA form, the CDR3 reads TGTGCCAGTGACAGCGGCAAAACCCTGGGCTACGAGCAGTACTTC.

The V and J genes are TRBV30 and TRBJ2-1, with D tentatively TRBD1 (6 bases). V was clipped by 2 bases and J by 7 bases, with 12 bases between them. CDR1 and CDR2 (germline): GTSNPN, SVGIG (reference sequence). The CDR3 runs 13 residues. CDR3 sequence: CAWSYQGLNEQFF. The CDR3 region has the DNA TGTGCCTGGAGTTACCAGGGGCTAAATGAGCAGTTCTTC.

This chain links TRBV20-1 with TRBJ2-2; possibly TRBD1 or TRBD2 for D (5 bases each). Germline V gives CDR1 DFQATT, CDR2 SNEGSKA (reference sequence). This CDR3 is built from 14 residues. Between the trimmed V and J ends, which lost 3 bases and 5 bases, there was a span of 13 bases. The chain's CDR3 is CSARGVVGTGELFF. The CDR3 bases are TGCAGTGCTAGGGGGGTAGTAGGGACCGGGGAGCTGTTTTTT.

This clonotype was detected only a few times. The chain couples TRBV3-1 to TRBJ2-3, with 10 positions matching TRBD2. V dropped 3 bases and J dropped 5; count of bases not matched to a gene: 11. This CDR3 has 17 amino acids. Germline V gene sequence: CDR1 LGHDT, CDR2 YNNKEL (reference sequence). As DNA, the CDR3 is TGTGCCAGCAGCCACCCTTCGCTAGCGGGAGAGTTAGATACGCAGTATTTT. Translating gives CASSHPSLAGELDTQYF.

To note about this clonotype: The missing conserved phenylalanine or tryptophan at the end of this CDR3 makes a read error likely. This rearrangement joins TRBV3-1 to TRBJ2-1; D gene ambiguous. The V gene lost 0 bases and the J gene lost 6 bases, with 12 bases spanning the gap. Germline V gene sequence: CDR1 LGHDT, CDR2 YNNKEL (reference sequence). The CDR3 loop spans 15 amino acids. The CDR3 loop reads CASSQDMAASNEQFS. For the CDR3, the DNA is TGTGCCAGCAGCCAAGATATGGCTGCGTCCAATGAGCAGTTCTCC.

This clonotype was counted a few times. The chain joins TRBV20-1 to TRBJ1-1, with 7 bases that match TRBD1. J gave up 5 bases and V 6 bases, and 9 bases lay outside the gene matches. This CDR3 is 13 amino acids long. Germline CDR1 DFQATT, CDR2 SNEGSKA (reference sequence). CDR3 region: CSASRQGGTEAFF. CDR3 nucleotide sequence: TGCAGTGCCTCTAGACAGGGCGGAACTGAAGCTTTCTTT.

The V call is TRBV20-1, the J call TRBJ2-1; possible D gene TRBD2, 6 bases. Trimming pared 3 bases from V and 6 bases from J, leaving 6 bases between. Germline-derived CDR1 and CDR2 are DFQATT and SNEGSKA (reference sequence). The CDR3 has 11 residues. CDR3 loop: CSASSGNEQFF. DNA for the CDR3: TGCAGTGCTAGTAGCGGCAATGAGCAGTTCTTC.

The J gene is TRBJ2-1, the V gene TRBV5-1, with D tentatively TRBD1 or TRBD2 (5 bases each). Germline CDR1 is SGHRS and CDR2 is YFSETQ. CDR3 length: 15 residues. V lost 5 bases and J lost 6, with 18 bases in between. The CDR3 DNA reads as TGCGCCAGCAGATATGAGGGGCGGACGCTCAATGAGCAGTTCTTC. Translating gives CASRYEGRTLNEQFF. Full variable domain (remainder filled in from reference TRBV5-1 and TRBJ2-1): KAGVTQTPRYLIKTRGQQVTLSCSPISGHRSVSWYQQTPGQGLQFLFEYFSETQRNKGNFPGRFSGRQFSNSRSEMNVSTLELGDSALYLCASRYEGRTLNEQFFGPGTRLTVL.

CDR3 DNA sequence: TGTGCTAGTGGTTCGGGGGCATATGAGCAGTTCTTC. It yields the protein CASGSGAYEQFF. The rearrangement links TRBV12-5 to TRBJ2-1; either TRBD1 or TRBD2 may supply D (6 bases each). The CDR3 runs to 12 residues. Germline V CDR1 and CDR2: LGHNT, FRNRAP. Deletions cut 4 bases from V and 8 bases from J, with 9 bases between.

This clonotype was picked up a small number of times. The V call is TRBV19, the J call TRBJ2-4, with D tentatively TRBD1 or TRBD2 (5 bases each). Germline V gene data show CDR1 as LNHDA and CDR2 as SQIVND (reference sequence). The CDR3 runs 16 residues. Trimming removed 3 bases from V and 0 bases from J, with 12 bases in between. The CDR3 sequence is CASSIGTEKAKNIQYF. CDR3 in DNA: TGTGCCAGTAGTATCGGGACGGAAAAAGCCAAAAACATTCAGTACTTC.